A selection of T cell receptor beta chains follows, all from one sample in a study of OX40 agonist ivuxolimab in advanced cancers. Assay: immunoSEQ multiplex PCR; the TCRdb copy retains only in-frame clones and omits some. The repertoire has 65,000 to 95,000 clones, approximately 88% of them found once; the top ten carry around 2.1%. The input for sequencing was CD4+ or CD8+ T cells sorted from blood, taken in a trial of the OX40 agonist ivuxolimab. The receptor set was obtained from an adult with an advanced solid tumor such as melanoma, head and neck, liver or kidney cancer. CDR3s include the opening cysteine and the closing phenylalanine or tryptophan. D genes are given only for firm matches. The size entry is marked missing in some rows and otherwise reads once, few, many or a size class.

>NA|TRBJ2-7|TRBV15|15|TRBD1
CATSRDGQGNDEQYF
TGTGCCACCAGCAGAGACGGACAGGGGAACGACGAGCAGTACTTC
>NA|TRBJ2-3|TRBV7-2|15|TRBD2
CASSLSSGRADTQYF
TGTGCCAGCAGCTTATCTAGCGGGAGAGCAGATACGCAGTATTTT
>NA|TRBJ1-3|TRBV9|16|NA
CASSVEEGMTGNTIYF
TGTGCCAGCAGCGTAGAGGAGGGGATGACCGGAAACACCATATATTTT
>NA|TRBJ2-1|TRBV5-1|16|TRBD1
CASSLRQGADGNEQFF
TGCGCCAGCAGCCTCCGACAGGGGGCTGATGGCAATGAGCAGTTCTTC
>NA|TRBJ2-7|TRBV6-1|14|NA
CASSVGDNNYEQYF
TGTGCCAGCAGTGTTGGGGACAACAACTACGAGCAGTACTTC
>NA|TRBJ2-7|TRBV4-3|13|NA
CASSPHGTYEQYF
TGCGCCAGCAGCCCCCATGGGACCTACGAGCAGTACTTC
>medium-sized|TRBJ2-2|TRBV9|15|TRBD1
CASSARQGNTGELFF
TGTGCCAGCAGCGCAAGACAGGGGAACACCGGGGAGCTGTTTTTT
>NA|TRBJ1-5|TRBV10-3|12|TRBD1
CAISADRGSQHF
TGTGCCATCAGTGCAGACAGGGGTTCCCAGCATTTT
>NA|TRBJ1-1|TRBV27|16|NA
CASGTVRRRENTEAFF
TGTGCCAGCGGGACTGTCCGACGCAGGGAGAACACTGAAGCTTTCTTT
>NA|TRBJ2-6|TRBV5-1|16|TRBD1
CASSKIDRAGANVLTF
TGCGCCAGCAGCAAGATCGACAGGGCCGGGGCCAACGTCCTGACTTTC
>NA|TRBJ2-1|TRBV7-2|15|TRBD2
CASSSTGGRFDEQFF
TGTGCCAGCAGTTCAACGGGGGGGAGGTTCGATGAGCAGTTCTTC
>NA|TRBJ1-5|TRBV6-1|12|NA
CASKRTGQPQHF
TGTGCCAGCAAGCGGACGGGTCAGCCCCAGCATTTT
>NA|TRBJ1-1|TRBV7-8|17|NA
CASSLPQGGVGGTEAFF
TGTGCCAGCAGCTTACCTCAAGGGGGGGTGGGTGGCACTGAAGCTTTCTTT
>NA|TRBJ2-1|TRBV6-6|14|TRBD1
CAAPQGALNNEQFF
TGTGCCGCGCCCCAGGGGGCGCTGAACAATGAGCAGTTCTTC
>NA|TRBJ2-3|TRBV13|15|NA
CASSLGLGDTDTQYF
TGTGCCAGCAGCTTAGGGCTAGGCGACACAGATACGCAGTATTTT
>once|TRBJ1-6|TRBV18|15|NA
CASSPAEGRNSPLHF
TGTGCCAGCTCACCAGCGGAGGGGCGGAATTCACCCCTCCACTTT
>NA|TRBJ1-1|TRBV23-1|16|TRBD1
CASSGRTGCENTEAFF
TGCGCCAGCAGCGGACGGACAGGGTGCGAGAACACTGAAGCTTTCTTT
>NA|TRBJ2-7|TRBV7-2|16|NA
CASSPTSGTHKREQYF
TGTGCCAGCAGCCCAACTTCCGGGACCCATAAGCGCGAGCAGTACTTC
>NA|TRBJ2-5|TRBV4-2|14|NA
CASSQGTRKETQYF
TGTGCCAGCAGCCAAGGGACTCGGAAAGAGACCCAGTACTTC
>once|TRBJ1-2|TRBV7-6|18|TRBD1
CASSPQKTGPGSNYGYTF
TGTGCCAGCAGCCCCCAAAAGACAGGGCCCGGCAGCAACTATGGCTACACCTTC
>NA|TRBJ2-7|TRBV19|15|TRBD2
CASSIKLAGAYEQYF
TGTGCCAGTAGTATTAAACTAGCGGGAGCCTACGAGCAGTACTTC
>NA|TRBJ2-2|TRBV29-1|12|NA
CSIWLGGGELFF
TGCAGCATTTGGCTCGGTGGCGGGGAGCTGTTTTTT
>many|TRBJ1-1|TRBV16|15|NA
CASTVAGTANTEAFF
TGTGCCAGCACCGTGGCTGGGACGGCGAACACTGAAGCTTTCTTT
>NA|TRBJ1-2|TRBV7-2|14|NA
CASSLLGFGYGYTF
TGTGCCAGCAGCTTACTGGGCTTCGGCTATGGCTACACCTTC
>NA|TRBJ1-3|TRBV14|15|NA
CASSQRAGTGNTIYF
TGTGCCAGCAGCCAACGGGCTGGTACTGGAAACACCATATATTTT
>NA|TRBJ2-3|TRBV14|17|NA
CASSQKLRGGSKDTQYF
TGTGCCAGCAGCCAAAAATTGAGGGGGGGCTCTAAAGATACGCAGTATTTT
>NA|TRBJ1-4|TRBV20-1|11|NA
CSAGVGEKLFF
TGCAGTGCTGGGGTCGGGGAAAAACTGTTTTTT
>NA|TRBJ2-5|TRBV7-7|15|TRBD1
CASSPGTGGQETQYF
TGTGCCAGCAGCCCCGGGACAGGGGGCCAAGAGACCCAGTACTTC
>NA|TRBJ2-7|TRBV4-3|16|TRBD1
CASSQGTGAMSYEQYF
TGCGCCAGCAGCCAGGGGACAGGGGCGATGTCCTACGAGCAGTACTTC
>NA|TRBJ2-6|TRBV7-3|18|TRBD1
CASSPHRTGLTGANVLTF
TGTGCCAGCAGCCCGCACCGGACAGGGTTGACTGGGGCCAACGTCCTGACTTTC
>NA|TRBJ2-3|TRBV11-3|14|NA
CASSSGRASDTQYF
TGTGCCAGCAGCAGTGGCAGGGCCTCAGATACGCAGTATTTT
>once|TRBJ2-3|TRBV19|15|NA
CASSIVDLSTDTQYF
TGTGCCAGTAGTATAGTGGACCTCAGCACAGATACGCAGTATTTT
>NA|TRBJ1-5|TRBV28|15|NA
CASSLEGRVSQPQHF
TGTGCCAGCAGTTTAGAGGGCAGGGTGAGTCAGCCCCAGCATTTT
>NA|TRBJ2-7|TRBV19|15|TRBD2
CASRISGGASYEQYF
TGTGCCAGTAGGATTAGCGGGGGGGCCTCCTACGAGCAGTACTTC
>NA|TRBJ2-1|TRBV28|17|TRBD2
CASSSPHVAGAYNEQFF
TGTGCCAGCAGTTCTCCACACGTAGCGGGAGCCTACAATGAGCAGTTCTTC
>NA|TRBJ1-1|TRBV7-6|15|NA
CASSPGVTRLTEAFF
TGTGCCAGCAGCCCCGGGGTAACCAGGCTCACTGAAGCTTTCTTT
>NA|TRBJ1-4|TRBV5-1|14|TRBD1
CASSFQGEGEKLFF
TGCGCCAGCAGCTTTCAGGGGGAAGGGGAAAAACTGTTTTTT
>NA|TRBJ1-2|TRBV6-5|14|TRBD1
CASSYPGQGFGYTF
TGTGCCAGCAGTTATCCGGGACAGGGGTTTGGCTACACCTTC
>NA|TRBJ1-2|TRBV5-5|14|NA
CASSPGRANYGYTF
TGTGCCAGCAGCCCTGGTAGGGCTAACTATGGCTACACCTTC
>medium-sized|TRBJ1-1|TRBV7-3|13|NA
CASSTQRNTEAFF
TGTGCCAGCAGCACACAGAGGAACACTGAAGCTTTCTTT
>NA|TRBJ2-1|TRBV7-3|14|TRBD2
CASSPTSGYNEQFF
TGTGCCAGCAGCCCTACTAGCGGATACAATGAGCAGTTCTTC
>NA|TRBJ2-1|TRBV4-3|17|NA
CASSQERGAVLYNEQFF
TGCGCCAGCAGCCAAGAAAGAGGGGCAGTACTCTACAATGAGCAGTTCTTC
>NA|TRBJ1-4|TRBV2|13|NA
CASRTLVGEKLFF
TGTGCCAGCAGGACCCTGGTGGGGGAAAAACTGTTTTTT
>NA|TRBJ1-5|TRBV6-5|15|NA
CASSYSSRENQPQHF
TGTGCCAGCAGTTACTCGAGCAGGGAGAATCAGCCCCAGCATTTT
>NA|TRBJ2-6|TRBV15|17|NA
CATSREQPNSGANVLTF
TGTGCCACCAGCAGAGAACAGCCCAACTCTGGGGCCAACGTCCTGACTTTC
>NA|TRBJ2-7|TRBV5-1|12|NA
CASSLPSYEQYF
TGCGCCAGCAGCTTGCCCAGCTACGAGCAGTACTTC
>NA|TRBJ1-6|TRBV27|16|NA
CASSLIGISNNSPLHF
TGTGCCAGCAGTTTAATCGGGATCTCCAATAATTCACCCCTCCACTTT
>NA|TRBJ2-7|TRBV19|14|NA
CASSIRNRDYEQYF
TGTGCCAGTAGTATAAGGAACAGGGACTACGAGCAGTACTTC
>NA|TRBJ1-3|TRBV2|11|NA
CASSEEYTIYF
TGTGCCAGCAGTGAAGAGTACACCATATATTTT
>NA|TRBJ2-1|TRBV2|14|TRBD1
CANLRDRLYNEQFF
TGTGCCAATCTCCGGGACAGATTATACAATGAGCAGTTCTTC
>NA|TRBJ2-3|TRBV28|16|NA
CASSLTGQGTTDTQYF
TGTGCCAGCAGTTTAACGGGGCAGGGCACCACAGATACGCAGTATTTT
>NA|TRBJ2-7|TRBV18|13|NA
CASSPGQLYEQYF
TGTGCCAGCTCACCCGGACAGCTCTACGAGCAGTACTTC
>once|TRBJ2-3|TRBV28|16|TRBD2
CASSLPGLAITDTQYF
TGTGCCAGCAGCCTCCCGGGACTAGCGATCACAGATACGCAGTATTTT